This TCR beta chain was documented in a study of CD8+ T cells in alopecia areata. The overall study: Treated patients were given oral tofacitinib, which was dosed at 5 to 10 mg twice daily. The study's findings and limits: Scalp sequencing also captures normal skin's resident alphabeta T cells. Elevated clonality characterized lesional scalp relative to normal scalp, particularly in alopecia totalis/universalis.

cDNA prepared by RNA extraction and subsequent reverse transcription served as the template for sequencing. Libraries were prepared by immunoSEQ multiplex PCR; TCRdb keeps only in-frame clonotypes and omits some of them. The data contain hundreds of thousands of clones, around 62% of them seen just once; the ten biggest clones take up just over 0.45%. V lost 1 base and J 7 bases, leaving 4 bases between the germline ends. Germline lookup yields CDR1 MNHNS and CDR2 SASEGT. The CDR3 contains 11 residues. Comment on this clone: Its antigen remains unknown.

This clonotype originated in a human donor with alopecia areata. The rearrangement uses TRBV6-1 and TRBJ1-2; no firm D call. The specimen was CD4+ T cells sorted from blood, collected at week 0. CDR3: CASSEEVGYTF. As DNA, the CDR3 is TGTGCCAGCAGTGAAGAGGTTGGCTACACCTTC.